This is a list of T cell receptor beta chains from one sample in a study of CXCR3-negative and CXCR3-positive naive CD8 T cells. From the 5' RACE reads, TCRdb lists one entry per CDR3 protein and no DNA. The sample holds about 50,000 distinct CDR3 sequences. Source material: naive CXCR3+ CD8+ T cells from blood. These receptors were obtained from a human donor in good health. Some clones in this sample may be carry-over from other donors' samples. Each CDR3 is given with its conserved first and last residue.

v_call	cdr3_length	j_call	cdr3_aa
TRBV12-3/TRBV12-4	17	TRBJ1-4	CASSLEGRGPRHEKLFF
TRBV12-3/TRBV12-4	17	TRBJ2-7	CASSPPPSGGYSYEQYF
TRBV5-6	14	TRBJ2-5	CASSWRGVEETQYF
TRBV10-3	15	TRBJ1-1	CASEGTGTMNTEAFF
TRBV20-1	19	TRBJ2-6	CSARDRVAGASSGANVLTF
TRBV5-1	13	TRBJ1-2	CASSFGVGYGYTF
TRBV2	14	TRBJ2-3	CASTDWAQADTQYF
TRBV12-3/TRBV12-4	17	TRBJ2-7	CASSLALRLTDSGEQYF
TRBV7-2	16	TRBJ2-7	CASSFSPGTNTYEQYF
TRBV6-2/TRBV6-3	14	TRBJ1-2	CASSSGQGGSGYTF
TRBV7-6	13	TRBJ1-6	CASSLWVDSPLHF
TRBV2	13	TRBJ1-1	CASIGSMNTEAFF
TRBV2	18	TRBJ1-5	CASSELAGLGGASRAQHF
TRBV5-1	15	TRBJ2-7	CASSLQSWDGDEQYF
TRBV29-1	12	TRBJ2-3	CSARAGADTQYF
TRBV20-1	16	TRBJ1-4	CSARSGGGLSHEKLFF
TRBV29-1	13	TRBJ1-2	CSVEDQWSYGYTF
TRBV27	13	TRBJ1-2	CASSLDRDHGYTF
TRBV11-2	15	TRBJ2-7	CASSSRGHSSYEQYF
TRBV4-3	16	TRBJ2-3	CASSQGLAGGADTQYF
TRBV7-6	15	TRBJ2-7	CASSLDRGLNYEQYF
TRBV4-1	13	TRBJ1-1	CASSQDWSTEAFF
TRBV27	17	TRBJ2-1	CASTPDGHPSSYNEQFF
TRBV20-1	15	TRBJ2-1	CSARRTSGVSGEQFF
TRBV5-6	16	TRBJ2-7	CASSPTFGTGGVFDDF
TRBV7-9	14	TRBJ2-7	CASSSWDRGHEQYF
TRBV28	14	TRBJ1-5	CASRSYRGGQPQHF
TRBV29-1	13	TRBJ2-2	CSVDRGDTGELFF
TRBV29-1	14	TRBJ2-2	CSVDGRENTGELFF
TRBV13	15	TRBJ2-6	CASSLKASGANVLTF
TRBV20-1	15	TRBJ2-5	CSAREGVYQTETQYF
TRBV7-9	13	TRBJ2-2	CASLKENTGELFF
TRBV6-2/TRBV6-3	15	TRBJ2-7	CASSYSGSAAAEQYF
TRBV4-3	15	TRBJ2-1	CASSQEGDYYNEQFF
TRBV14	18	TRBJ2-7	CASGQEGYGTLSGYEQYF
TRBV29-1	15	TRBJ2-2	CSASPGPYVTGELFF
TRBV7-9	14	TRBJ2-3	CASSPDRLTDTQYF
TRBV6-5	13	TRBJ2-7	CASSYPGVHEQYF
TRBV29-1	12	TRBJ2-7	CSVEQGAGEQYF
TRBV5-1	15	TRBJ2-7	CASSPTSGASYEQYF
TRBV7-9	12	TRBJ2-7	CASSPRGEEQYF
TRBV28	14	TRBJ2-7	CASSLLGTGGEQYF
TRBV11-2	13	TRBJ2-3	CASIAGVGDTQYF
TRBV12-5	12	TRBJ2-1	CASGLVWNEQFF
TRBV7-2	16	TRBJ1-6	CASSLEGQVYNSPLHF